One and the same sample provided the 30 T cell receptor beta chains below, sequenced in a study of post-analysis software for immune sequencing data. cDNA libraries for TCR beta contained unique molecular identifiers. TCRdb recomputed calls from the PCR reads with MiXCR, one row per CDR3 protein. This table holds roughly 160,000 distinct CDR3 sequences, approximately 35% found once. Material: blood, obtained after autologous hematopoietic stem cell transplantation. These receptors came from a girl between 10 and 17 years old with multiple sclerosis.

The V gene is TRBV9, the J gene TRBJ2-6, with 7 positions matching TRBD1. Unmatched junction bases numbered 2, after V lost 2 bases and J lost 0 bases. From germline, CDR1 is SGDLS and CDR2 YYNGEE. CDR3 size: 16 residues. The CDR3 region has the DNA TGTGCCAGCAGCGTCGACAGGGTCTCTGGGGCCAACGTCCTGACTTTC. Amino acid sequence: CASSVDRVSGANVLTF.

This clonotype was seen once. This chain links TRBV3-1 with TRBJ1-4; D unresolved. The CDR3 is 17 residues long. Germline loops: CDR1 LGHDT, CDR2 YNNKEL (reference sequence). The V end lost 4 bases, the J end lost 0 bases, and 15 bases lay between the germline ends. CDR3 in amino acids: CASSPFPRPATNEKLFF. DNA for the CDR3: TGTGCCAGCAGCCCTTTCCCTCGGCCGGCAACTAATGAAAAACTGTTTTTT. The entire variable domain, with the rest obtained from reference TRBV3-1 and TRBJ1-4, is as follows: DTAVSQTPKYLVTQMGNDKSIKCEQNLGHDTMYWYKQDSKKFLKIMFSYNNKELIINETVPNRFSPKSPDKAHLNLHINSLELGDSAVYFCASSPFPRPATNEKLFFGSGTQLSVL.

The DNA for the CDR3 is TGTGCCAGCAGCTTAGCGCACACACCCAAACGCCAGTACAGGAGGGAAGAAGATACGCAGTATTTT. Translation gives CASSLAHTPKRQYRREEDTQYF. The chain combines TRBV7-2 with TRBJ2-3, with D maybe TRBD2 (6 bases). Between the trimmed V and J ends, which lost 0 bases and 5 bases, there was a span of 33 bases. The CDR3 length is 22 residues. Germline loops: CDR1 SGHTA, CDR2 FQGNSA. The full variable domain, in which reference TRBV7-2 and TRBJ2-3 provide the parts outside the CDR3, is GAGVSQSPSNKVTEKGKDVELRCDPISGHTALYWYRQSLGQGLEFLIYFQGNSAPDKSGLPSDRFSAERTGGSVSTLTIQRTQQEDSAVYLCASSLAHTPKRQYRREEDTQYFGPGTRLTVL.

The chain combines TRBV7-2 with TRBJ2-7; D gene uncertain. Per germline, CDR1 SGHTA and CDR2 FQGNSA. V lost 1 base and J 3 bases, leaving 10 bases between the germline ends. This CDR3 comprises 14 residues. The DNA for the CDR3 is TGTGCCAGCAGCTTAGATATCTACCACTACGAGCAGTACTTC. Protein product: CASSLDIYHYEQYF.

V and J are TRBV11-1 and TRBJ2-1; 7 bases match TRBD2. V dropped 11 bases and J dropped 2; count of bases not matched to a gene: 6. From germline, CDR1 is SGHAT and CDR2 FQDESV (reference sequence). This CDR3 spans 13 amino acids. The CDR3 region is CAGSSGTYNEQFF. DNA for the CDR3: TGTGCCGGCTCAAGCGGGACCTACAATGAGCAGTTCTTC.

This clonotype was recorded a few times. The chain carries TRBV24-1 and TRBJ2-1; 11 positions agree with TRBD1. V gave up 2 bases and J gave up 5 bases; unmatched junction bases: 10. Per germline, CDR1 KGHDR and CDR2 SFDVKD. CDR3 length: 18 amino acids. The CDR3 region has the DNA TGTGCCACCAGTGATTCGGACAGGGGGCCGACGGGTCACAATGAGCAGTTCTTC. Protein product: CATSDSDRGPTGHNEQFF.

To note about this clonotype: The junction and the germline gene differ at one end; a read error may be behind it. The rearrangement joins TRBV6-2 or TRBV6-3 to TRBJ2-5; TRBD2 agrees at 7 bases. Per germline, CDR1 MNHEY and CDR2 SVGEGT. The length of the CDR3 is 15 residues. The CDR3 loop is CASSYPGTNQETQYF. For the CDR3, the DNA is TGTGCCAGCAGTTACCCCGGGACTAACCAGGAGACCCAGTACTTC.

This clonotype was seen a few times. This chain joins TRBV20-1 and TRBJ2-7; no clear D gene. The closer fit of TRBJ2-5 to the DNA end suggests the J call may be wrong. Per germline, CDR1 DFQATT and CDR2 SNEGSKA (reference sequence). The CDR3 loop spans 13 amino acids. The CDR3 DNA reads TGCAGTGCTAGAGGCGACTCCCCCCTGACCCAGTACTTC. Translation gives CSARGDSPLTQYF.

This sequence joins TRBV7-6 and TRBJ2-7; weak D call: TRBD2 (7 bases). There are 15 residues in the CDR3. CDR1 SGHVS and CDR2 FNYEAQ come from the germline V gene. The germline V and J ends were trimmed by 1 base and 0 bases, with 10 bases remaining between them. In nucleotides, the CDR3 is TGTGCCAGCAGCTTAGAGGGGGGGGCCTCCTACGAGCAGTACTTC. Residues: CASSLEGGASYEQYF. The full variable domain, with the rest looked up from reference TRBV7-6 and TRBJ2-7, is GAGVSQSPRYKVTKRGQDVALRCDPISGHVSLYWYRQALGQGPEFLTYFNYEAQQDKSGLPNDRFSAERPEGSISTLTIQRTEQRDSAMYRCASSLEGGASYEQYFGPGTRLTVT.

This clonotype showed up many times. The chain links TRBV29-1 to TRBJ2-3; 12 positions match TRBD2. V was pared by 4 bases and J by 4 bases, with 9 bases of the junction left unmatched. The CDR3 has 16 residues. Germline V CDR1 and CDR2: SQVTM, ANQGSEA. The CDR3, as DNA: TGCAGCGTTGTTAACCCTAGCGGGGGGGTCGCAGATACGCAGTATTTT. Protein product: CSVVNPSGGVADTQYF.

The chain carries TRBV25-1 and TRBJ2-3; the D is unclear. Looked up from germline, CDR1 is MGHDK and CDR2 is SYGVNS. There are 15 residues in the CDR3. Trimming left V 8 bases short and J 6 bases short, with 21 bases between. The CDR3 loop is CASAGIKPRCDTQYF. The CDR3 DNA reads as TGTGCCAGCGCCGGAATAAAGCCCCGGTGTGATACGCAGTATTTT.

This clonotype appeared a few times. CDR3 region: CASSLAISTDTQYF. The CDR3 DNA is TGTGCCAGCAGCTTAGCGATAAGCACAGATACGCAGTATTTT. The V and J genes are TRBV7-6 and TRBJ2-3; D unclear. V was trimmed by 0 bases and J by 0 bases, leaving 4 bases between them. The CDR3 spans 14 residues. Germline lookup yields CDR1 SGHVS and CDR2 FNYEAQ.

V usage is TRBV7-6 and J usage is TRBJ2-1; 8 bases line up with TRBD2. The junction had 5 bases not matched to a gene; V was cut back by 2 bases and J by 2 bases. This CDR3 has 16 residues. Germline V gives CDR1 SGHVS, CDR2 FNYEAQ. The CDR3 nucleotides are TGTGCCAGCAGCTTAAGGCCAGCGGGAGCCTACAATGAGCAGTTCTTC. It encodes CASSLRPAGAYNEQFF.

As to this clonotype: A much larger clone lies a single base off, so this may be a read error. The chain combines TRBV3-1 with TRBJ1-2, with 7 bases that match TRBD1. This CDR3 has 13 amino acids. Germline CDR1 is LGHDT and CDR2 is YNNKEL (reference sequence). The CDR3 reads CAGSQARGLGYTF. As DNA, the CDR3 is TGTGCCGGCAGCCAAGCGAGGGGGCTTGGCTACACCTTC. The full variable domain, with the rest looked up from reference TRBV3-1 and TRBJ1-2, is DTAVSQTPKYLVTQMGNDKSIKCEQNLGHDTMYWYKQDSKKFLKIMFSYNNKELIINETVPNRFSPKSPDKAHLNLHINSLELGDSAVYFCAGSQARGLGYTFGSGTRLTVV.

A few counts support this clonotype. The chain employs TRBV20-1 and TRBJ2-1; 7 bases align to TRBD2. The CDR3 has 16 amino acids. Looked up from germline, CDR1 is DFQATT and CDR2 is SNEGSKA (reference sequence). V was clipped by 3 bases and J by 0 bases; unmatched bases: 8. In DNA, the CDR3 is TGCAGTGCTAGGGGAAATCTAGCGGACTCCTACAATGAGCAGTTCTTC. This sequence encodes CSARGNLADSYNEQFF.

A remark on this clonotype: It may be a read error: a sequence one base away is much more abundant. The gene calls are TRBV4-3 and TRBJ2-3, with D possibly called TRBD1 or TRBD2 (5 bases each). V was clipped by 1 base and J by 2 bases, with 13 bases between them. There are 16 residues in the CDR3. Germline CDR1 LGHNA, CDR2 YSLEER. CDR3 residues: CASSQGGGQNTDTQYF. In DNA form, the CDR3 reads TGCGCCAGCAGCCAAGGTGGGGGTCAGAACACAGATACGCAGTATTTT.

This clonotype was detected only a few times. The chain links TRBV27 to TRBJ1-2, with D unclear. Trimming pared 5 bases from V and 4 bases from J, leaving 11 bases between. The CDR3 has 13 residues. Germline assignment: CDR1 MNHEY and CDR2 SMNVEV (reference sequence). The CDR3 spells CASSPTLTYGYTF. CDR3 nucleotide sequence: TGTGCCAGCAGTCCTACACTGACCTATGGCTACACCTTC.

This clonotype occurred a few times. The chain uses TRBV6-2 or TRBV6-3 and TRBJ2-1; no definite D call. CDR1 and CDR2 (germline): MNHEY, SVGEGT. V was clipped by 0 bases and J by 6 bases, with 6 bases between them. The CDR3 extends over 13 amino acids. As DNA, the CDR3 is TGTGCCAGCAGTTACTCAGGTTCCAATGAGCAGTTCTTC. This codes for CASSYSGSNEQFF.

The genes are TRBV5-1 and TRBJ2-5; 10 positions agree with TRBD1. This CDR3 has 14 residues. V lost 7 bases to trimming and J lost 4 bases; unmatched junction nucleotides: 7. The germline CDR1 and CDR2 sequences are SGHRS and YFSETQ. The CDR3 DNA sequence: TGCGCCAGCGTCCCAGGGACAGGGGCAGAGACCCAGTACTTC. Translating it yields CASVPGTGAETQYF. Using reference TRBV5-1 and TRBJ2-5 for the parts outside the CDR3, the full variable domain is KAGVTQTPRYLIKTRGQQVTLSCSPISGHRSVSWYQQTPGQGLQFLFEYFSETQRNKGNFPGRFSGRQFSNSRSEMNVSTLELGDSALYLCASVPGTGAETQYFGPGTRLLVL.

Ten or more counts support this clonotype. The chain carries TRBV11-1 and TRBJ2-7; tentative D call: TRBD1 (5 bases). The CDR3 spans 13 residues. Trimming removed 0 bases from V and 4 bases from J, with 7 bases in between. Germline V CDR1 and CDR2: SGHAT, FQDESV (reference sequence). CDR3 in DNA: TGTGCCAGCAGCTTAGCGGGGCTTTACGAGCAGTACTTC. Translation gives CASSLAGLYEQYF.

This clonotype was counted between two and nine times. V gene TRBV20-1 combines with J gene TRBJ2-7; D uncertain. Trimming shortened V by 0 bases and J by 2 bases, and 5 bases separated the two germline ends. This CDR3 region has 12 residues. In germline, CDR1 is DFQATT, CDR2 SNEGSKA (reference sequence). CDR3 DNA sequence: TGCAGTGCTAGAGAGGTCGCCTACGAGCAGTACTTC. Its protein product is CSAREVAYEQYF.

This clonotype was counted many times. The chain carries TRBV6-6 and TRBJ2-7; 7 bases agree with TRBD1. Germline lookup yields CDR1 MNHNY and CDR2 SVGAGI (reference sequence). J was trimmed by 5 bases and V by 8 bases; bases with no gene match: 6. The CDR3 totals 12 residues. CDR3 nucleotides: TGTGCCAGCCTAGACAGGGCCCACGAGCAGTACTTC. Translating it yields CASLDRAHEQYF.

V gene TRBV28 combines with J gene TRBJ2-5, with D possibly matching TRBD2 (6 bases). The J call may be faulty, since TRBJ2-7 better matches the DNA end. Germline-derived CDR1 and CDR2 are MDHEN and SYDVKM. CDR3 length equals 14 residues. CDR3 DNA sequence: TGTGCCAGCAGCTCTCTTGATGGGAGGTACGAGCAGTACTTC. It encodes CASSSLDGRYEQYF.

The V and J genes are TRBV27 and TRBJ2-7, with D perhaps TRBD1 (6 bases). V lost 3 bases and J lost 5, with 17 bases in between. Germline lookup yields CDR1 MNHEY and CDR2 SMNVEV (reference sequence). The CDR3 has 15 residues. In nucleotides, the CDR3 is TGTGCCAGCAGTTTGGGGGCACGGCTGGGGGACGAGCAGTACTTC. Encoded protein: CASSLGARLGDEQYF.

This sequence joins TRBV5-4 and TRBJ2-7; a possible D gene is TRBD2 (5 bases). The length of the CDR3 is 14 residues. Germline loops: CDR1 SGHNT, CDR2 YYREEE (reference sequence). V was trimmed by 5 bases and J by 2 bases, leaving 14 bases between them. The CDR3 protein is CASRLDLLAYEQYF. For the CDR3, the DNA is TGTGCCAGCAGACTGGACTTACTCGCCTACGAGCAGTACTTC.

This clonotype has only a few counts. The chain employs TRBV5-4 and TRBJ2-5, with D perhaps TRBD2 (7 bases). The CDR3 covers 14 residues. Trimming stripped 4 bases from V and 5 bases from J, with 15 bases between. Germline loops: CDR1 SGHNT, CDR2 YYREEE (reference sequence). CDR3 sequence: CASSVGGVVETQYF. CDR3 sequence (DNA): TGTGCCAGCAGCGTAGGGGGGGTCGTCGAGACCCAGTACTTC. Looking up the rest from reference TRBV5-4 and TRBJ2-5 gives the full variable domain: ETGVTQSPTHLIKTRGQQVTLRCSSQSGHNTVSWYQQALGQGPQFIFQYYREEENGRGNFPPRFSGLQFPNYSSELNVNALELDDSALYLCASSVGGVVETQYFGPGTRLLVL.

The rearrangement uses TRBV29-1 and TRBJ2-1; either TRBD1 or TRBD2 may supply D (5 bases each). With 3 bases removed from V and 5 bases from J, the gap between germline ends came to 11 bases. Germline CDR1 is SQVTM and CDR2 is ANQGSEA. The CDR3 totals 13 residues. For the CDR3, the DNA is TGCAGCGTTGAGGGGGTCATTCACAATGAGCAGTTCTTC. Translating it yields CSVEGVIHNEQFF.

This clonotype has more than one count but fewer than ten. V gene TRBV12-3 or TRBV12-4 combines with J gene TRBJ2-3, with TRBD2 as a possible D gene (5 bases). The CDR3 covers 13 residues. Trimming left V 4 bases short and J 2 bases short, with 7 bases between. DNA of the CDR3: TGTGCCAGCAGTTCGAGGGTCACAGATACGCAGTATTTT. Protein sequence: CASSSRVTDTQYF.

In this sample, this clonotype turned up a few times. The chain is built from TRBV20-1 and TRBJ2-1, with no clear D. The CDR3 has 11 amino acids. In germline, CDR1 is DFQATT, CDR2 SNEGSKA (reference sequence). The V end lost 3 bases, the J end lost 5 bases, and 5 bases lay between the germline ends. CDR3 nucleotides: TGCAGTGCTAGCGCCCACAATGAGCAGTTCTTC. Protein product: CSASAHNEQFF.

A few counts support this clonotype. V gene TRBV5-1 combines with J gene TRBJ2-1; D uncertain. CDR1 is SGHRS and CDR2 is YFSETQ in the germline V gene. V was shortened by 4 bases and J by 4 bases, with 9 bases between the two germline ends. The CDR3 is made up of 13 amino acids. The DNA for the CDR3 is TGCGCCAGCAGCCATAATAATTACAATGAGCAGTTCTTC. As protein: CASSHNNYNEQFF.